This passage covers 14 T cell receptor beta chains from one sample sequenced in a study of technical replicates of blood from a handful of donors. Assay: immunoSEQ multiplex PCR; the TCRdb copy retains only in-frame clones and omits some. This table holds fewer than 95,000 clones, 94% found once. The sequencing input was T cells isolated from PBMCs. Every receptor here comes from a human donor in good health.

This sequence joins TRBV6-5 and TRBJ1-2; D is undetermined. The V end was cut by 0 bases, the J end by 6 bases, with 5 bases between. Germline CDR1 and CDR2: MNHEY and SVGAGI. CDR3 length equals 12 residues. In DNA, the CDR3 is TGTGCCAGCAGTTACTCCGGGGATGGCTACACCTTC. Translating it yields CASSYSGDGYTF.

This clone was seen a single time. The CDR3 DNA reads as TGTGCCTGGAAGGGGACTACTAACTACAATGAGCAGTTCTTC. It encodes CAWKGTTNYNEQFF. The chain combines TRBV30 with TRBJ2-1, with 7 nucleotides matching TRBD2. The CDR3 consists of 14 residues. Germline loops: CDR1 GTSNPN, CDR2 SVGIG (reference sequence). The V and J ends lost 4 bases and 3 bases, in that order; junction bases with no gene match: 6.

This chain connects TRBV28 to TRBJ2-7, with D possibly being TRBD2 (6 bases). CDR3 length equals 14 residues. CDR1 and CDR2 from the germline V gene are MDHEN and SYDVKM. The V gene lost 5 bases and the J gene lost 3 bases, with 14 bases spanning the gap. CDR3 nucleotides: TGTGCCAGCAGTGTAATGGGACTCCTCTACGAGCAGTACTTC. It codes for CASSVMGLLYEQYF.

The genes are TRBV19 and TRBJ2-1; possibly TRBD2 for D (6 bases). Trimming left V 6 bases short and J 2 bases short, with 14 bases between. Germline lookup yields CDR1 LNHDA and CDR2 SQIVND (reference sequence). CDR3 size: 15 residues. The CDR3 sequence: CASSFQAGAYNEQFF. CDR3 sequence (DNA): TGTGCCAGTAGCTTTCAAGCGGGCGCCTACAATGAGCAGTTCTTC.

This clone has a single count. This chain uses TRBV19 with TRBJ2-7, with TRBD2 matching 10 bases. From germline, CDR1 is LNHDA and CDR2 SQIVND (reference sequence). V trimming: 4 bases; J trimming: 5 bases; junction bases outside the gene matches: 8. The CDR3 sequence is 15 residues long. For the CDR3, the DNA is TGTGCCAGTAGTAGGGGTGTAGCGGGGGGCCACGAGCAGTACTTC. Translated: CASSRGVAGGHEQYF.

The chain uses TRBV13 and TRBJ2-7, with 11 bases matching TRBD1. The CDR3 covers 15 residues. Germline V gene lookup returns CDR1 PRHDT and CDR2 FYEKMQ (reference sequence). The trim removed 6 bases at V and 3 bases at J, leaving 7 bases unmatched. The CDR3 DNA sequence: TGTGCCAGCAGAAGGGCCGGGACAGGGGGCTACGAGCAGTACTTC. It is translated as CASRRAGTGGYEQYF.

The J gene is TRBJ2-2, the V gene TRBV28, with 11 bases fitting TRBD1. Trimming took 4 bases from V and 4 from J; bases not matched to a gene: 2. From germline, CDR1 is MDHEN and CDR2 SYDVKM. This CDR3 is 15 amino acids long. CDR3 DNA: TGTGCCAGCAGTTCAGGGACAGGGGGCACCGGGGAGCTGTTTTTT. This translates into CASSSGTGGTGELFF. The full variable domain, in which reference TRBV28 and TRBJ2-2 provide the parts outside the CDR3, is DVKVTQSSRYLVKRTGEKVFLECVQDMDHENMFWYRQDPGLGLRLIYFSYDVKMKEKGDIPEGYSVSREKKERFSLILESASTNQTSMYLCASSSGTGGTGELFFGEGSRLTVL.

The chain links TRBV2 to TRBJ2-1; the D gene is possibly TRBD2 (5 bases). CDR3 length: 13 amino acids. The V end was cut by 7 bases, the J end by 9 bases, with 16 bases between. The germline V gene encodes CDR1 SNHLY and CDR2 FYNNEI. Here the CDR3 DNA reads TGTGCCAGCACCGGGGAGTCCGTTTTTGAGCAGTTCTTC. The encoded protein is CASTGESVFEQFF.

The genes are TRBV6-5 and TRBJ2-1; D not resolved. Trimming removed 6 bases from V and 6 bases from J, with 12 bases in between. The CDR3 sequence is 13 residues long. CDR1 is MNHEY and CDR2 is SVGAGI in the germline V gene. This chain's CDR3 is CASSEVTSNEQFF. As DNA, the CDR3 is TGTGCCAGCAGCGAAGTCACCAGCAATGAGCAGTTCTTC.

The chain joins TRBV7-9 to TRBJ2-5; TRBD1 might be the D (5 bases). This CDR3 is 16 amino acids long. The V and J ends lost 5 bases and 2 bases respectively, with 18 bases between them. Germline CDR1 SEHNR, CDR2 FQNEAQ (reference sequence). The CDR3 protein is CASSDQQGPLQETQYF. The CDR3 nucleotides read TGTGCCAGCAGCGACCAGCAGGGTCCCTTGCAAGAGACCCAGTACTTC.

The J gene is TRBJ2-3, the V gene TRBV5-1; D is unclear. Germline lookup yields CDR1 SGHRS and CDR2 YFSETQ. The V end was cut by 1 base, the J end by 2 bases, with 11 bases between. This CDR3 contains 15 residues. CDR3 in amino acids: CASSLTDMDTDTQYF. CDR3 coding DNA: TGCGCCAGCAGCTTGACAGACATGGACACAGATACGCAGTATTTT.

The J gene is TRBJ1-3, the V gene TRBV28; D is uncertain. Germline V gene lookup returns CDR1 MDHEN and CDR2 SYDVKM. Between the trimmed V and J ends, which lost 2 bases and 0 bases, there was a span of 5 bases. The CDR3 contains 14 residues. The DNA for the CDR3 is TGTGCCAGCAGTTTAGGGCTCTCTGGAAACACCATATATTTT. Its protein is CASSLGLSGNTIYF.

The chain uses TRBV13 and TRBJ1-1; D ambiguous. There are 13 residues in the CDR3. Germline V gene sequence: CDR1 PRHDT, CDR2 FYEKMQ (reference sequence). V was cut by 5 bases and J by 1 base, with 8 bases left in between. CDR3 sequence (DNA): TGTGCCAGCAGCCACGGGAGGAACACTGAAGCTTTCTTT. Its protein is CASSHGRNTEAFF. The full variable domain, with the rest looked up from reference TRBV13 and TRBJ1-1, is AAGVIQSPRHLIKEKRETATLKCYPIPRHDTVYWYQQGPGQDPQFLISFYEKMQSDKGSIPDRFSAQQFSDYHSELNMSSLELGDSALYFCASSHGRNTEAFFGQGTRLTVV.

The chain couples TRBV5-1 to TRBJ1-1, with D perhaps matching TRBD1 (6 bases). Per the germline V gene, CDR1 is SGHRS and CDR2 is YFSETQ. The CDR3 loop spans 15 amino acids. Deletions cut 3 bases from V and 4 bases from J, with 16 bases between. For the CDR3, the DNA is TGCGCCAGCAGCTCCCGCCCTACAGGGACCACTGAAGCTTTCTTT. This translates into CASSSRPTGTTEAFF.